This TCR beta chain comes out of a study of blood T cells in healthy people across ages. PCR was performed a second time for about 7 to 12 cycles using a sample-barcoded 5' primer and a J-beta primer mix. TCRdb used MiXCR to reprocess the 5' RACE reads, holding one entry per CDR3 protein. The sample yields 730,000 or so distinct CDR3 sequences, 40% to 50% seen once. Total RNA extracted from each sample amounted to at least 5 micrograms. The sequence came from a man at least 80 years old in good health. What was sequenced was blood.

In DNA form, the CDR3 reads TGCAGTGGAGGAAGGAATTTCGAGACCCAGTACTTC. It translates to CSGGRNFETQYF. The V gene is TRBV20-1, the J gene TRBJ2-5; D is unresolved. The germline V and J ends were trimmed by 7 bases and 5 bases, with 14 bases remaining between them. The CDR3 is 12 residues long. The germline CDR1 and CDR2 sequences are DFQATT and SNEGSKA (reference sequence).